This TCR beta chain is drawn from a study of PD-1 blockade in classical Hodgkin lymphoma. General study findings and limits: CD4+ TCR diversity, unlike CD8+, rose significantly by C4D1. It was among complete responders that baseline diversity resembled that of newly diagnosed patients.

Relapse after autologous stem cell transplantation occurred in every patient, and brentuximab vedotin exposure varied. Complete response, partial response or progressive disease made up the best responses. The protocol was immunoSEQ multiplex PCR, while the TCRdb copy is restricted to in-frame clones and leaves out a portion. Here the sample spans nearly 100,000 clones, roughly 88% being singletons. CDR3 length: 15 residues. Germline V gene lookup returns CDR1 SGHAT and CDR2 FQNNGV. Trimming pared 5 bases from V and 2 bases from J, leaving 14 bases between. Comment on this clone: Its antigen remains unknown.

This sequence joins TRBV11-2 and TRBJ2-3, with D tentatively TRBD2 (6 bases). This TCR derives from a human donor with classical Hodgkin lymphoma. This sample comprised peripheral blood mononuclear cells (PBMCs), obtained at baseline. CDR3 protein: CASSPRLATTDTQYF. CDR3 DNA: TGTGCCAGCAGCCCCAGGCTAGCGACCACAGATACGCAGTATTTT.